This T cell receptor (beta chain) was recovered during a study of cytomegalovirus exposure and HLA in healthy donors. General study points: Subsequent analysis revealed that first-cohort TCR clusters tended to co-occur in the roughly 120 validation repertoires.

In regard to this clone: The antigen remains undetermined.

Assay used: immunoSEQ multiplex PCR; TCRdb lists only in-frame clones, some missing. Among tens of thousands of clones listed, approximately 96% were seen once. The validation cohort, a group of under 150 subjects, included the donors and was separate from the approximately 700-subject first cohort. Germline CDR1 LGHNA, CDR2 YSLEER. The CDR3 contains 17 residues. V shed 1 base and J 9 bases; nucleotides not matched to a gene: 7. The chain has TRBV4-3 and TRBJ2-1; 15 bases agree with TRBD2. The sample consisted of PBMCs. The clonotype originates from a man between 18 and 29 years old in good health and CMV-seronegative. The CDR3 DNA is TGCGCCAGCAGCCAAGGGACTAGCGGGAGGGCCGGAAGTGAGCAGTTCTTC. Encoded protein: CASSQGTSGRAGSEQFF.